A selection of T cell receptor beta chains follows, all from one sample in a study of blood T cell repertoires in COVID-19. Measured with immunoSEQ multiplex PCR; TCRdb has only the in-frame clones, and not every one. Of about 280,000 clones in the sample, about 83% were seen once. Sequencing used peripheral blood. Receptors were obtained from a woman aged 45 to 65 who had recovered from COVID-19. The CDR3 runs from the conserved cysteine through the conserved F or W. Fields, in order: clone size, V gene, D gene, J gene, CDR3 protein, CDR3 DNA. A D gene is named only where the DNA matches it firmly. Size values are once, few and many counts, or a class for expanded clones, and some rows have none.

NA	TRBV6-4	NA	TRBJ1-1	CASSEPTDSAEAFF	TGTGCCAGCAGTGAACCGACGGACTCAGCTGAAGCTTTCTTT
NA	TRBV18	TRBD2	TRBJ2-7	CASSPPGASGGEQYF	TGTGCCAGCTCACCACCTGGGGCTAGCGGGGGCGAGCAGTACTTC
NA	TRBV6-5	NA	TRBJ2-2	CASRSGLTGELFF	TGTGCCAGCAGGTCCGGACTGACCGGGGAGCTGTTTTTT
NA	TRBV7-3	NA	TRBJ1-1	CASSAAGGNTEAFF	TGTGCCAGCAGCGCCGCCGGGGGGAACACTGAAGCTTTCTTT
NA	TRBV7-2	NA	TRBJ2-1	CASSMGAGVLEQFF	TGTGCCAGCAGTATGGGGGCGGGAGTACTTGAGCAGTTCTTC
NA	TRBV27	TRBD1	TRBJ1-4	CASSLAGGLFF	TGTGCCAGCAGTTTAGCAGGGGGCCTGTTTTTT
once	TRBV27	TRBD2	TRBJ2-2	CATQQALAANTGELFF	TGTGCCACACAGCAGGCCCTAGCGGCGAACACCGGGGAGCTGTTTTTT
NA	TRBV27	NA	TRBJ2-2	CASSLLAAQGIGELFF	TGTGCCAGCAGTTTATTAGCGGCACAAGGGATCGGGGAGCTGTTTTTT
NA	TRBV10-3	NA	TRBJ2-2	CAITPVPGTGELFF	TGTGCCATCACCCCGGTACCGGGGACCGGGGAGCTGTTTTTT
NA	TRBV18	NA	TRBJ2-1	CASSPIKENNEQFF	TGTGCCAGCTCACCTATAAAAGAGAACAATGAGCAGTTCTTC
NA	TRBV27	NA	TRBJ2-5	CASNLGLEEETQYF	TGTGCCAGCAACCTAGGACTGGAAGAAGAGACCCAGTACTTC
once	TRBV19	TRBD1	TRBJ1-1	CASSMATGLTEAFF	TGTGCCAGTAGTATGGCGACAGGGCTCACTGAAGCTTTCTTT
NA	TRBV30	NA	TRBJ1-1	CAWRPSGNTEAFF	TGTGCCTGGAGACCCTCGGGGAACACTGAAGCTTTCTTT
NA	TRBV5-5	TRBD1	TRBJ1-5	CASSLGTGLRNQPQHF	TGTGCCAGCAGCTTAGGGACAGGGTTGCGCAATCAGCCCCAGCATTTT
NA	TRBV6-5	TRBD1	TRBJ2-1	CASREGQGGYNEQFF	TGTGCCAGCAGGGAGGGACAGGGGGGATACAATGAGCAGTTCTTC
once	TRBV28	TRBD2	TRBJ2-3	CASSLIPWTTGGASDTQYF	TGTGCCAGCAGTTTAATTCCCTGGACCACCGGGGGGGCATCAGATACGCAGTATTTT
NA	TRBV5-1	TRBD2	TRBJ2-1	CASSSLLGRGDQGNEQFF	TGCGCCAGCAGCTCCCTGCTAGGGCGGGGGGACCAGGGCAATGAGCAGTTCTTC
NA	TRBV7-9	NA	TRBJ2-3	CASSPFRSGDTQYF	TGTGCCAGCAGCCCTTTCCGATCCGGGGATACGCAGTATTTT
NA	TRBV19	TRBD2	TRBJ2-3	CASSPGLAGGTTDTQYF	TGTGCCAGTAGTCCTGGGCTAGCGGGGGGTACCACAGATACGCAGTATTTT
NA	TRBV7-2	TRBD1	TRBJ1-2	CASSLRGGTGESGGYTF	TGTGCCAGCAGCTTACGTGGGGGTACAGGGGAGAGTGGTGGCTACACCTTC
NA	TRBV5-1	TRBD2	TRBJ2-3	CASSLASGSGDTQYF	TGCGCCAGCAGCTTGGCTAGCGGGAGCGGAGATACGCAGTATTTT
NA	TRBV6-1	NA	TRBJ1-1	CASSEHGVNTEAFF	TGTGCCAGCAGTGAACATGGAGTCAACACTGAAGCTTTCTTT
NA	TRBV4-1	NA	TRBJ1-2	CASSQASSYGYTF	TGCGCCAGCAGCCAAGCCTCGAGCTATGGCTACACCTTC
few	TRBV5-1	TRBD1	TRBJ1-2	CASTGQGGSTGGYTF	TGCGCCAGCACGGGACAGGGGGGCTCGACTGGTGGCTACACCTTC
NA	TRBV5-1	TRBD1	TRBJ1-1	CASSPRDRGAEAFF	TGCGCCAGCAGCCCGCGGGACAGGGGAGCTGAAGCTTTCTTT
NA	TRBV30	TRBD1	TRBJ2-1	CAWSGLSGDRGWTEQFF	TGTGCCTGGAGTGGACTCTCGGGGGACAGGGGATGGACTGAGCAGTTCTTC
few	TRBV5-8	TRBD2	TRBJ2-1	CASSLAGGAYNEQFF	TGTGCCAGCAGCTTAGCGGGGGGAGCCTACAATGAGCAGTTCTTC
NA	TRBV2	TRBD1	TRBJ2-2	CAYLPETGGTGELFF	TGTGCCTACCTCCCCGAGACAGGGGGCACCGGGGAGCTGTTTTTT
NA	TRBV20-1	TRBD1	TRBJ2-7	CSANRGYEQYF	TGCAGTGCAAACAGGGGCTACGAGCAGTACTTC
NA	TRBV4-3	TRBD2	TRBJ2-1	CASSRLLAGVGVGEQFF	TGCGCCAGCAGCCGCCTCCTAGCGGGAGTTGGGGTGGGTGAGCAGTTCTTC
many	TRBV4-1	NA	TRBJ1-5	CASSRTYPDSAPDYQPQHF	TGCGCCAGCAGCCGTACGTACCCGGACAGTGCTCCGGATTATCAGCCCCAGCATTTT
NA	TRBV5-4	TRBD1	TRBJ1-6	CASSLGTGGGSPLHF	TGTGCCAGCAGCTTGGGGACAGGGGGCGGTTCACCCCTCCACTTT
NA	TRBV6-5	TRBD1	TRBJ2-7	CASRDRTGQQYF	TGTGCCAGCAGGGACAGGACAGGTCAGCAGTACTTC
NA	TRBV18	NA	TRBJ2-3	CASSGEFSTDTQYF	TGTGCCAGCTCGGGCGAGTTTTCCACAGATACGCAGTATTTT
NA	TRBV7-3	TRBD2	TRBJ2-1	CASSSGLAGAEQFF	TGTGCCAGCAGCTCTGGACTAGCGGGGGCTGAGCAGTTCTTC
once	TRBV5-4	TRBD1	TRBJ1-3	CASNDRGHGNTIYF	TGTGCCAGCAATGACAGGGGGCACGGAAACACCATATATTTT
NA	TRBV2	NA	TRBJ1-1	CASSEVGRVEAFF	TGTGCCAGCAGTGAAGTAGGCAGGGTGGAAGCTTTCTTT
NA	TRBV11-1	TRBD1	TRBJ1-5	CASSLSGGQPQHF	TGTGCCAGCAGCTTATCAGGGGGACAGCCCCAGCATTTT
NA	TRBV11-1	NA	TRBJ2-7	CASSPTRIGAQEQYF	TGTGCCAGCAGCCCCACGCGTATAGGGGCTCAAGAGCAGTACTTC
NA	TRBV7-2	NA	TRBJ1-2	CASALEFGNLNYGYTF	TGTGCCTCAGCGCTTGAGTTTGGAAACCTTAACTATGGCTACACCTTC
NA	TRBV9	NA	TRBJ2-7	CASSPTAGAVYEQYF	TGTGCCAGCAGCCCAACGGCGGGGGCGGTTTACGAGCAGTACTTC
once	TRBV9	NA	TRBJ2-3	CASSQLVDTQYF	TGTGCCAGCAGCCAACTTGTAGATACGCAGTATTTT
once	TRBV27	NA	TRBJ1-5	CASSSPGDNQPQHF	TGTGCCAGCAGTTCCCCGGGGGATAATCAGCCCCAGCATTTT
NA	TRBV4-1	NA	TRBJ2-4	CASSQEVGQQNIQYF	TGCGCCAGCAGCCAAGAAGTAGGACAGCAAAACATTCAGTACTTC
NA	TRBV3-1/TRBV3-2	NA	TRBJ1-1	CASVQGYVGTEAFF	TGTGCCAGCGTTCAGGGCTACGTAGGCACTGAAGCTTTCTTT
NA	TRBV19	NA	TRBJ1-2	CASRPTDRRSYGYTF	TGTGCCAGTAGACCAACTGACAGGAGATCATATGGCTACACCTTC
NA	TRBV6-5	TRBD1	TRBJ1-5	CASGGRDRNNQPQHF	TGTGCCAGCGGAGGCCGGGACAGAAACAATCAGCCCCAGCATTTT
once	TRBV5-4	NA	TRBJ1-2	CASRFWGVSRYGYTF	TGTGCCAGCAGGTTCTGGGGGGTCTCAAGGTATGGCTACACCTTC
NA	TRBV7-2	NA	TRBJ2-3	CASSLDSLQRDTQYF	TGTGCCAGCAGCTTAGATAGCCTACAACGGGATACGCAGTATTTT
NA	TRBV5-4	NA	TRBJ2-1	CASRSGHDDNEQFF	TGTGCCTCACGGAGCGGCCATGACGACAATGAGCAGTTCTTC
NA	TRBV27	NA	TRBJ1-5	CASSPITPGFSNQPQHF	TGTGCCAGCAGCCCCATCACCCCCGGGTTTAGCAATCAGCCCCAGCATTTT
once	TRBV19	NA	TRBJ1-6	CASSPSGGSDSPLHF	TGTGCCAGTAGTCCCTCGGGGGGCTCGGATTCACCCCTCCACTTT
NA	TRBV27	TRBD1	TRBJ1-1	CASSFLTGSTEAFF	TGTGCCAGCAGTTTCCTGACAGGGAGCACTGAAGCTTTCTTT
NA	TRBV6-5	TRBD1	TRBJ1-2	CASSYSSGQGTYGYTF	TGTGCCAGCAGTTACTCCTCGGGACAGGGGACCTATGGCTACACCTTC
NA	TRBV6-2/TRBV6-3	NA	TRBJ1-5	CASSYLAGNQPQHF	TGTGCCAGCAGTTATCTGGCCGGCAATCAGCCCCAGCATTTT
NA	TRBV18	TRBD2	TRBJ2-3	CASSPRSPSGVFLDTQYF	TGTGCCAGCTCACCGCGGTCCCCTAGCGGGGTTTTCTTGGATACGCAGTATTTT